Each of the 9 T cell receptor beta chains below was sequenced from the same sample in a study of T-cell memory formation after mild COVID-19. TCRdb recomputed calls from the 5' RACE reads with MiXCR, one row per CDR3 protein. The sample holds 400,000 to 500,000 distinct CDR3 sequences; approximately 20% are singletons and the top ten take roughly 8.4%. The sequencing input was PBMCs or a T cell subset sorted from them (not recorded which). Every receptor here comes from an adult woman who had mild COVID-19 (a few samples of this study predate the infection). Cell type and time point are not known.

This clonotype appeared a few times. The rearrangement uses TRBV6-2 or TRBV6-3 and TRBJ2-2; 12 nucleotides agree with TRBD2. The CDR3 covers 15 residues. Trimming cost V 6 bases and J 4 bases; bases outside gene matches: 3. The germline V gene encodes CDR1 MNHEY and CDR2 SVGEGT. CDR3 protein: CASRGLAGFTGELFF. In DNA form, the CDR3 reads TGTGCCAGCAGGGGACTAGCGGGCTTCACCGGGGAGCTGTTTTTT.

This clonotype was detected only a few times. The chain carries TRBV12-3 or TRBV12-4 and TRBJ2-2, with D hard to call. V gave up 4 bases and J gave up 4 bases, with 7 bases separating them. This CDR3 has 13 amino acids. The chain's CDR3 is CASSWSATGELFF. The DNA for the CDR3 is TGTGCCAGCAGTTGGTCGGCCACCGGGGAGCTGTTTTTT.

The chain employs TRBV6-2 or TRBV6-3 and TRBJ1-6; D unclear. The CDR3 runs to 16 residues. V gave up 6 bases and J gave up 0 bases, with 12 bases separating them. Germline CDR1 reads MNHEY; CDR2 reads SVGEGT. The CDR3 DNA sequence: TGTGCCAGCAGATGGAGGTGGAGCTCCTATAATTCACCCCTCCACTTT. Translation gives CASRWRWSSYNSPLHF.

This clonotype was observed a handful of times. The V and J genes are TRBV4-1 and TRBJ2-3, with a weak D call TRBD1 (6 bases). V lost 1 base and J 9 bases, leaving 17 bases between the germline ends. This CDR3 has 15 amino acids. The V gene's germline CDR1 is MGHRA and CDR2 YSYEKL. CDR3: CASSQVLGQDWTQYF. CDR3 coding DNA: TGCGCCAGCAGCCAAGTTTTGGGACAAGACTGGACGCAGTATTTT.

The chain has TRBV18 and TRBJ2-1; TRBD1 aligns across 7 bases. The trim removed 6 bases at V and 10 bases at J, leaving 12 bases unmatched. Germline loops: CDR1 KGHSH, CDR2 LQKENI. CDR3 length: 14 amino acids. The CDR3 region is CASSPGQVGKEQFF. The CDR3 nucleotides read TGTGCCAGCTCGCCCGGACAGGTCGGAAAGGAGCAGTTCTTC.

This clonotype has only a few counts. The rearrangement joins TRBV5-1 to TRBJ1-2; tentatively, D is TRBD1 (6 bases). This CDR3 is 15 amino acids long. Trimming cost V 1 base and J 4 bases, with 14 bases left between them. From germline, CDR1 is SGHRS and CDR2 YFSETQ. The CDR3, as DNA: TGCGCCAGCAGCTTGTCGGCAGGGGCCCCCTATGGCTACACCTTC. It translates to CASSLSAGAPYGYTF.

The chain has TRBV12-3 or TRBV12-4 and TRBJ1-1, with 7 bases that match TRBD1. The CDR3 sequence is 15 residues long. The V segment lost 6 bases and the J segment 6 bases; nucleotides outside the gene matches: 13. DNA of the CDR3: TGTGCCAGCAGCCCCCGCACGGGGCAGGGGGCTGAAGCTTTCTTT. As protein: CASSPRTGQGAEAFF.

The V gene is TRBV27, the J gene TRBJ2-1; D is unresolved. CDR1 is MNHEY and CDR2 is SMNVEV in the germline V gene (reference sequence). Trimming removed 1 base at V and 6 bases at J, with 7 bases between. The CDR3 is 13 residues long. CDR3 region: CASSLYGSNEQFF. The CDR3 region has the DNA TGTGCCAGCAGTTTATATGGGTCCAATGAGCAGTTCTTC.

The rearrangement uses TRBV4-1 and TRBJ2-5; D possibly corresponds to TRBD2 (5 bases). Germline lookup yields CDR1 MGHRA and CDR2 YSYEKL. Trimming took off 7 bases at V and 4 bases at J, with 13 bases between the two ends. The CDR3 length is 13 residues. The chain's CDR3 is CASTLRAGETQYF. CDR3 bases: TGCGCCAGCACTCTGAGGGCGGGAGAGACCCAGTACTTC.